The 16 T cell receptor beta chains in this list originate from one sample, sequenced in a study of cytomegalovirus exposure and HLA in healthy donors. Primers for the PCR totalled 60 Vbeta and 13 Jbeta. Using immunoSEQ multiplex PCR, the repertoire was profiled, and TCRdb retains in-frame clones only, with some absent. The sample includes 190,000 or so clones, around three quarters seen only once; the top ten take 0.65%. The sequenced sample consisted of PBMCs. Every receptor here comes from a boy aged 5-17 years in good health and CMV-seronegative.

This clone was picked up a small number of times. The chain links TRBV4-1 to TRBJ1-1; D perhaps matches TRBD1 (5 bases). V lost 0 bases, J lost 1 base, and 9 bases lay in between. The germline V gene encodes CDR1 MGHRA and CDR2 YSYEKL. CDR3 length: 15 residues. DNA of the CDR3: TGCGCCAGCAGCCAAGATGAAGGGGCGAACACTGAAGCTTTCTTT. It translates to CASSQDEGANTEAFF.

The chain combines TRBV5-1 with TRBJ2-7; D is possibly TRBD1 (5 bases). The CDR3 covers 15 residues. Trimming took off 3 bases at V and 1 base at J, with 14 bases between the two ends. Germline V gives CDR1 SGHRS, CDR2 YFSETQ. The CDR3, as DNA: TGCGCCAGCAGCTCCGACAGTGTCGGATCCTACGAGCAGTACTTC. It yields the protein CASSSDSVGSYEQYF.

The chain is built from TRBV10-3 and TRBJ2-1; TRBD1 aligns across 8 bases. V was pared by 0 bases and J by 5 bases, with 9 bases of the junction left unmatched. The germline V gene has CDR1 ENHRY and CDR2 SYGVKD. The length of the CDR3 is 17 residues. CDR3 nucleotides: TGTGCCATCAGTGAGTCGATTCCAGCAGGGGGCAACAATGAGCAGTTCTTC. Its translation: CAISESIPAGGNNEQFF.

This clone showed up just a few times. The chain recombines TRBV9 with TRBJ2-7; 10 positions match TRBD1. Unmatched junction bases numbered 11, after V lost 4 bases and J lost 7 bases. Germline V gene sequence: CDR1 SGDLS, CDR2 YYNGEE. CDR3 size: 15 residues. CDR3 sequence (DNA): TGTGCCAGCAGCCCCAAGGACAGGGGGGGAAAGGAGCAGTACTTC. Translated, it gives CASSPKDRGGKEQYF.

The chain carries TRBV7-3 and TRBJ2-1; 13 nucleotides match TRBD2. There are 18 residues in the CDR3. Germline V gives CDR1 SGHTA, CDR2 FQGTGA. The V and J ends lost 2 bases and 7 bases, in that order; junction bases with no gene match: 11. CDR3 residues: CASSLDGLAGARGNEQFF. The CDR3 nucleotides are TGTGCCAGCAGCTTAGATGGACTAGCGGGGGCCCGGGGGAATGAGCAGTTCTTC.

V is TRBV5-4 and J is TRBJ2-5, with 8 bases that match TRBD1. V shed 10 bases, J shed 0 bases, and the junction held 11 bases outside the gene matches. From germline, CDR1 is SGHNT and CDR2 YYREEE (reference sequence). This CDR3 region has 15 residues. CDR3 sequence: CAVRKETGDQETQYF. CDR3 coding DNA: TGTGCCGTAAGAAAGGAGACAGGGGACCAAGAGACCCAGTACTTC.

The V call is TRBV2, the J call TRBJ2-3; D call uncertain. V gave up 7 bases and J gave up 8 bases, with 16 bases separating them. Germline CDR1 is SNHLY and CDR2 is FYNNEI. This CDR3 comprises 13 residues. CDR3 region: CASNFELSGTQYF. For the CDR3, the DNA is TGTGCCAGCAATTTCGAGCTTTCGGGTACGCAGTATTTT. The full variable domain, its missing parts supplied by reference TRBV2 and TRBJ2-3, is EPEVTQTPSHQVTQMGQEVILRCVPISNHLYFYWYRQILGQKVEFLVSFYNNEISEKSEIFDDQFSVERPDGSNFTLKIRSTKLEDSAMYFCASNFELSGTQYFGPGTRLTVL.

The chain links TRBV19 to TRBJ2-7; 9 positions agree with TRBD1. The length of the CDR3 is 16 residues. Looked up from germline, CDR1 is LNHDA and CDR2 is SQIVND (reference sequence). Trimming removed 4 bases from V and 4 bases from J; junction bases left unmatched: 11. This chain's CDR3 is CASSTWDRARPYEQYF. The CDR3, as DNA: TGTGCCAGTAGTACTTGGGACAGGGCCAGGCCGTACGAGCAGTACTTC.

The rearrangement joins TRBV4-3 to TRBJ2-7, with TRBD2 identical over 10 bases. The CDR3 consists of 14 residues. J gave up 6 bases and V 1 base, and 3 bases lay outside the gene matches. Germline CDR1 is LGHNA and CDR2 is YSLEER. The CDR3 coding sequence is TGCGCCAGCAGCCAAGGACTAGCGGGTCGCGAGCAGTACTTC. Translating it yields CASSQGLAGREQYF.

CDR3 amino acids: CASSFGLAGWNTGELFF. The CDR3, as DNA: TGCGCCAGCAGCTTCGGGCTGGCGGGTTGGAACACCGGGGAGCTGTTTTTT. The V call is TRBV5-1, the J call TRBJ2-2; tentative D call: TRBD2 (5 bases). Germline V CDR1 and CDR2: SGHRS, YFSETQ. The V gene lost 2 bases and the J gene lost 1 base, with 15 bases spanning the gap. This CDR3 has 17 amino acids.

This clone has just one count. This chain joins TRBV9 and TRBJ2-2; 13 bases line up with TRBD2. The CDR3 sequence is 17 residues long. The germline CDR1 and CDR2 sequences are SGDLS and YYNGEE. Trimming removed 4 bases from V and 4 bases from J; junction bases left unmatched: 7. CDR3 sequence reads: CASSIGTSGTSTGELFF. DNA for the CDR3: TGTGCCAGCAGCATCGGGACTAGCGGGACCTCCACCGGGGAGCTGTTTTTT.

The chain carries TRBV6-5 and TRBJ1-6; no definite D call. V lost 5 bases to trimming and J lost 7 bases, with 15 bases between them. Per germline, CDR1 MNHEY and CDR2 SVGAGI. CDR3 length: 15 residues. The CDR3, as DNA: TGTGCCAGCAGTCCACTTGGGCCCGCAAATTCACCCCTCCACTTT. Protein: CASSPLGPANSPLHF.

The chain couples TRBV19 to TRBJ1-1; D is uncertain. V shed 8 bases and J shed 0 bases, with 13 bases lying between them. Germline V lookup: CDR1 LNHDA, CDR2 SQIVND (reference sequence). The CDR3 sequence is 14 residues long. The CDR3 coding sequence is TGTGCCAGTGGTGATACCAGATTGAACACTGAAGCTTTCTTT. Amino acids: CASGDTRLNTEAFF.

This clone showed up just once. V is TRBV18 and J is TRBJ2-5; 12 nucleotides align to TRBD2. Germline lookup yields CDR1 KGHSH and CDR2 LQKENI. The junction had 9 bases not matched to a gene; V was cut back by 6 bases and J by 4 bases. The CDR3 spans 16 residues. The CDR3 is CASSLGLAGLGETQYF. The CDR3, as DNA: TGTGCCAGCTCCCTCGGACTAGCGGGATTAGGAGAGACCCAGTACTTC.

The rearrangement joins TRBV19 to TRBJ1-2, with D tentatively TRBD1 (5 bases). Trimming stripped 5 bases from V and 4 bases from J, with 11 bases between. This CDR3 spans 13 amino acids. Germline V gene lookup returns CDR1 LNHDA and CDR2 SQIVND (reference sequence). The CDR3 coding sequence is TGTGCCAGTAGTGTCGGACACCGCTATGGCTACACCTTC. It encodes CASSVGHRYGYTF.

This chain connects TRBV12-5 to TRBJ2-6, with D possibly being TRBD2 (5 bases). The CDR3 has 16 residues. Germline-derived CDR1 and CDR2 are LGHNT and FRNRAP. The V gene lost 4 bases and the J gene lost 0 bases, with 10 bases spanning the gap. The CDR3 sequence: CASGWESPSGANVLTF. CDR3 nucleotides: TGTGCTAGTGGTTGGGAGTCACCCTCTGGGGCCAACGTCCTGACTTTC.